This T cell receptor (beta chain) was identified in a study of T-cell reconstitution after alpha-beta-depleted transplantation in children. This clonotype was counted many times. The target antigen is unknown. Notes on the study in general: By one year post-transplant, T-cell counts and diversity largely arose from T cells that were newly produced. Several hundred expanded graft clones reportedly gave rise to the alpha-beta T cells present about two months after transplant.

Unique molecular identifiers were incorporated during preparation of the TCRbeta library. TCRdb re-derived calls from the PCR reads in MiXCR, one entry per CDR3 protein. The sample records 150,000 to 250,000 distinct CDR3 sequences, approximately 6% being singletons. V lost 5 bases, J lost 3 bases, and 14 bases lay in between. The CDR3 extends over 14 amino acids. Looked up from germline, CDR1 is MNHEY and CDR2 is SVGAGI. The rearrangement joins TRBV6-5 to TRBJ2-7; no reliable D call. This clonotype was sampled from a girl under two years old with combined immunodeficiency, due to receive a stem cell transplant. Sequencing used PBMCs, obtained before TCRalphabeta/CD19-depleted stem cell transplant. CDR3 DNA: TGTGCCAGCAGTCCCTATGGTTGGGTCTACGAGCAGTACTTC. Residues: CASSPYGWVYEQYF.